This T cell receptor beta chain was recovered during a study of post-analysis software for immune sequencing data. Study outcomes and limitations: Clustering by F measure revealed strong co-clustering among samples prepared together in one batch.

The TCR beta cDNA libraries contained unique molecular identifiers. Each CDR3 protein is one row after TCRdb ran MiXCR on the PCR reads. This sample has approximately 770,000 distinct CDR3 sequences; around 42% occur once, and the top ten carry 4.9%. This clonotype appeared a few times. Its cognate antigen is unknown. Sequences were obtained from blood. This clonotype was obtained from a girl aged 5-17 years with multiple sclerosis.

The CDR3: CSARAGSYYTDTQYF. CDR3 DNA sequence: TGCAGTGCTAGGGCTGGGAGTTACTACACAGATACGCAGTATTTT. The genes are TRBV20-1 and TRBJ2-3, with D possibly TRBD2 on 5 matching bases. Germline CDR1 is DFQATT and CDR2 is SNEGSKA (reference sequence). V lost 3 bases, J lost 2 bases, and 15 bases lay in between. The CDR3 length is 15 residues.